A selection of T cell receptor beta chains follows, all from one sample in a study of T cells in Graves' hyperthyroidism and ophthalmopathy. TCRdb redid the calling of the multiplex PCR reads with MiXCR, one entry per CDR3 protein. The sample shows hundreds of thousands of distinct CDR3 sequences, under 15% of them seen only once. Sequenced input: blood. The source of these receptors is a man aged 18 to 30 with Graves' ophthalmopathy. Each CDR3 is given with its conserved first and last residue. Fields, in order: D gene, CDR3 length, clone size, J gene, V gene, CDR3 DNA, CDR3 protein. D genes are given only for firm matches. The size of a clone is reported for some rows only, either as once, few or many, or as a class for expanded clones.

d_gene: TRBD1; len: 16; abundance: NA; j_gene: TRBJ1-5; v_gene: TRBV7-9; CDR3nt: TGTGCCAGCAGCTTTTTAGAGACAGGGGAGCCCCAGCCCCAGCATTTT; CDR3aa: CASSFLETGEPQPQHF
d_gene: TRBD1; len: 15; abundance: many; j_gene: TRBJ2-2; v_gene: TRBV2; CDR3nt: TGTGCCAGCAGTGAATTGACAGGGATCCCCGGGGAGCTGTTTTTT; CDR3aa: CASSELTGIPGELFF
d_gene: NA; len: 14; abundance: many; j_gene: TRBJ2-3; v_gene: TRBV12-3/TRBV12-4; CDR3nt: TGTGCCAGCAGTTTAGAGCGCCCCACAGATACGCAGTATTTT; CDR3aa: CASSLERPTDTQYF
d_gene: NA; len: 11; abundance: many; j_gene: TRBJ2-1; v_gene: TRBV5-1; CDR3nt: TGCGCCAGCAGGGGAATCAATGAGCAGTTCTTC; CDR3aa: CASRGINEQFF
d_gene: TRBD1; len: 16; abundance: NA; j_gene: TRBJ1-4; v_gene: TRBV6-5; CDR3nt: TGTGCCAGCAGTTACTTGGGGACAGGGTGGTATGAAAAACTGTTTTTT; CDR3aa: CASSYLGTGWYEKLFF
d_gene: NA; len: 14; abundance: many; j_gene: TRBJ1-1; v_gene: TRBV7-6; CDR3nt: TGTGCCAGCAGTCAGACGGTGGTCGGCACTGAAGCTTTCTTT; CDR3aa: CASSQTVVGTEAFF
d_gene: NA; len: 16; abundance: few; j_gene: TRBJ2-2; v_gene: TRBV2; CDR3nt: TGTGCCAGCATGGGGGTTAAGGGAGCGGGCACCGGGGAGCTGTTTTTT; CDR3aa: CASMGVKGAGTGELFF
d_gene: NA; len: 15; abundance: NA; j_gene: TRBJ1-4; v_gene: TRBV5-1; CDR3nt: TGCGCCAGCAGCTTGATTGGACAGAGTAATGAAAAACTGTTTTTT; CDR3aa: CASSLIGQSNEKLFF
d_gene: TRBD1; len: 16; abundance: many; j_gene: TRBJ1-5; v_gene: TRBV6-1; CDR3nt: TGTGCCAGCAGGAAAGACAGGGAGGGAAGCAATCAGCCCCAGCATTTT; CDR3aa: CASRKDREGSNQPQHF
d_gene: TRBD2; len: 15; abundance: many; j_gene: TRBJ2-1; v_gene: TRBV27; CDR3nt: TGTGCCAGCACCCCCCTAGCGGGAGGTCCAAAAGGACAGTTCTTC; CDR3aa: CASTPLAGGPKGQFF
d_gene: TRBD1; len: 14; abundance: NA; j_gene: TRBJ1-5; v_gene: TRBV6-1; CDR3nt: TGTGCCAGCAGTGTTAGGACAGGGAACCAGCCCCAGCATTTT; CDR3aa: CASSVRTGNQPQHF
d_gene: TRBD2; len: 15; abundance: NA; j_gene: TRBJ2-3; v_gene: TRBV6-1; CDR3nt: TGTGCCAGCAGTAGAGCGGGGGGGATCCCAGATACGCAGTATTTT; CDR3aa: CASSRAGGIPDTQYF
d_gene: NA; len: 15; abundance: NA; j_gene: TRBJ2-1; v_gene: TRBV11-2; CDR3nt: TGTGCCAGCAGCCGGGGCCGCAGCTCCTACAATGAGCAGTTCTTC; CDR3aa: CASSRGRSSYNEQFF
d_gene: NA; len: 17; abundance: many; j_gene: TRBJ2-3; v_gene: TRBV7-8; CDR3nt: TGTGCCAGCAGCTTAGGGATTAGCGGCCTTCACACAGATACGCAGTATTTT; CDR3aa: CASSLGISGLHTDTQYF
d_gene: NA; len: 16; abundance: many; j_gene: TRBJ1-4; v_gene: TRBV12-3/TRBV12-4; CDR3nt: TGTGCCAGCAGTTGGGAGCTACTTTTAACTAATGAAAAACTGTTTTTT; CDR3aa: CASSWELLLTNEKLFF
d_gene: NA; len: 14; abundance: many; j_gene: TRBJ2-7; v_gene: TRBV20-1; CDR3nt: TGCAGTGCTAGGGGGCCGGGACAAGAGTACGAGCAGTACTTC; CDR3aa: CSARGPGQEYEQYF
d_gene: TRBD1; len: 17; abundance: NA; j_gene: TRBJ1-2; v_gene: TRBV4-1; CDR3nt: TGCGCCAGCAGCCAAGACCTAGCGGGACAGGGAAACTATGGCTACACCTTC; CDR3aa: CASSQDLAGQGNYGYTF
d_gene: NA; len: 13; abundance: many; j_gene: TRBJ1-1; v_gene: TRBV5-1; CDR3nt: TGCGCCAGCAGCTTGGGACTTTACACTGAAGCTTTCTTT; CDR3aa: CASSLGLYTEAFF
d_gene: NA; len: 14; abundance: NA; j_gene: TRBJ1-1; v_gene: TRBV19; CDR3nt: TGTGCCAGTAGCCTACACGCGAGCAGGGCTGAAGCTTTCTTT; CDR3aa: CASSLHASRAEAFF
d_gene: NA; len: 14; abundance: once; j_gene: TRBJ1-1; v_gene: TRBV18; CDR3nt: TGTGCCAGCTCACCGCGGGGGCGGAACACTGAAGCTTTCTTT; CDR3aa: CASSPRGRNTEAFF
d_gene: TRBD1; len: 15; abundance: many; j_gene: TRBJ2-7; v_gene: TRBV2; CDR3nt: TGTGCCAGCAGTGAAGAGACAGGGTCTTTCCACGAGCAGTACTTC; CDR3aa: CASSEETGSFHEQYF
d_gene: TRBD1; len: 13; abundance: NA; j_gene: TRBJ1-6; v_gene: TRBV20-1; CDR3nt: TGCAGTGCTAGTCCCCAGGGGGACTCACCCCTCCACTTT; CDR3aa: CSASPQGDSPLHF
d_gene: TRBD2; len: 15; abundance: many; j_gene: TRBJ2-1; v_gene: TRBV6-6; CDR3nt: TGTGCCAGCAGTTACTTAGCGGGAGATCTAGGTGAGCAGTTCTTC; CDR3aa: CASSYLAGDLGEQFF
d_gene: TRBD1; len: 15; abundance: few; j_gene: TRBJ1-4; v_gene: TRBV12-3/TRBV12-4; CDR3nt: TGTGCCAGCAGAACAGGGGTTGCAACTAATGAAAAACTGTTTTTT; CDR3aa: CASRTGVATNEKLFF
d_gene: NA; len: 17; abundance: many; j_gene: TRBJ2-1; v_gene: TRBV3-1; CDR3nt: TGTGCCAGCAGCCCCCCCGGAGGGTCCCTAGGGTACAATGAGCAGTTCTTC; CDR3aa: CASSPPGGSLGYNEQFF
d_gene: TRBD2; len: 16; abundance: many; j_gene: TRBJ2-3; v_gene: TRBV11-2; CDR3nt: TGTGCCAGCAGCTTAGATAGCGGGGGGGCCACAGATACGCAGTATTTT; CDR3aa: CASSLDSGGATDTQYF
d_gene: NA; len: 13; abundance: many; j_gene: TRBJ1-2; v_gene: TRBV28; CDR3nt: TGTGCCAGCACCCCTGGGGGGGGCGATGGCTACACCTTC; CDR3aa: CASTPGGGDGYTF
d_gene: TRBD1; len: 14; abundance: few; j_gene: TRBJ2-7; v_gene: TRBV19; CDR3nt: TGTGCCAGTGAGGCCCTGGGACAGGGCGGCGAGCAGTACTTC; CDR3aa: CASEALGQGGEQYF
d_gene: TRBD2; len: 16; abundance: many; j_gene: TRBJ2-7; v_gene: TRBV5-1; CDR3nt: TGCGCCAGCAGCCCGAGAGCGGGAGGGCCAGCCTACGAGCAGTACTTC; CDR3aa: CASSPRAGGPAYEQYF
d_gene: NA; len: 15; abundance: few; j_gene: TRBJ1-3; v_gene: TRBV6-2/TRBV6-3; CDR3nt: TGTGCCAGCAGTTACACTCTTGCCTCTGGAAACACCATATATTTT; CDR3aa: CASSYTLASGNTIYF
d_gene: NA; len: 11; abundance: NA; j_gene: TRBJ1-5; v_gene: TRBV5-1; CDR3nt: TGCGCCAGCAGCACCCACCAGCCCCAGCATTTT; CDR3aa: CASSTHQPQHF
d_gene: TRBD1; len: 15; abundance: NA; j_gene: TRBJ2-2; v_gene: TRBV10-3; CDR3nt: TGTGCCATTCGGTCCGGGACAGGGGCTGCCGGGGAGCTGTTTTTT; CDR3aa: CAIRSGTGAAGELFF
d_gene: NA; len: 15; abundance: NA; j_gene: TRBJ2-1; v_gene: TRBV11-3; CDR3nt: TGTGCCAGCAGCTTAGGGGGTTTTGCCCTCAATGAGCAGTTCTTC; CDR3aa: CASSLGGFALNEQFF
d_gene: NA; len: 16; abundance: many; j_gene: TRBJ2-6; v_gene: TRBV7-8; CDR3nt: TGTGCCAGCAGCCCAGACCCCTTCTCTGGGGCCAACGTCCTGACTTTC; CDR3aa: CASSPDPFSGANVLTF
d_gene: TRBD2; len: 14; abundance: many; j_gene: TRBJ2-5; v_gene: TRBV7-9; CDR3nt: TGTGCCAGCAGCAGTCTTCGGGAGGTAGAGACCCAGTACTTC; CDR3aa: CASSSLREVETQYF
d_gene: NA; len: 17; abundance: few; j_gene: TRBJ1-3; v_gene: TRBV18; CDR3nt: TGTGCCAGCTCATCAATCGGTGGCCTTGACTCTGGAAACACCATATATTTT; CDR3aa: CASSSIGGLDSGNTIYF
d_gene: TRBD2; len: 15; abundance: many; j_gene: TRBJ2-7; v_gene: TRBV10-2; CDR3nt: TGCGCCAGCAGTGAGTCGAGCGGGAGGGTCTACGAGCAGTACTTC; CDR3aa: CASSESSGRVYEQYF
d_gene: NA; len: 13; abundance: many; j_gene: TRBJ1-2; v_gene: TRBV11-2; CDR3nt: TGTGCCAGCAGCCCGGGGGGAGGCTATGGCTACACCTTC; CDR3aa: CASSPGGGYGYTF
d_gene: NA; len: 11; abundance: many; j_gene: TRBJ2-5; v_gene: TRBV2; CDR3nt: TGTGCCAGCAGTGAAGCTGAGACCCAGTACTTC; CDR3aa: CASSEAETQYF
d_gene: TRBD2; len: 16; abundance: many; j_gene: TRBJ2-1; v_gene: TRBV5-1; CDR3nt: TGCGCCAGCAGTGCAGAATTAGCGGGAGTCTACAATGAGCAGTTCTTC; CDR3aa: CASSAELAGVYNEQFF
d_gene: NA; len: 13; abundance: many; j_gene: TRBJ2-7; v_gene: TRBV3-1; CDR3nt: TGTGCCAGCAGCTATGCCGGCGTCTACGAGCAGTACTTC; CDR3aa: CASSYAGVYEQYF
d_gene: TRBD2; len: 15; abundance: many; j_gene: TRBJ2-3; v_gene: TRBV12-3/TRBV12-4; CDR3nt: TGTGCCAGCAGTGATCGGGACTACCGCACAGATACGCAGTATTTT; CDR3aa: CASSDRDYRTDTQYF
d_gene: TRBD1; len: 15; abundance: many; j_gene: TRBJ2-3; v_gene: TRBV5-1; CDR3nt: TGCGCCAGCAGCTTGGGACAGGGGCCAGCAGATACGCAGTATTTT; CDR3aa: CASSLGQGPADTQYF
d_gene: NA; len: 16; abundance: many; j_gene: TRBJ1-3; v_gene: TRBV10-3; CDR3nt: TGTGCCATCAGTGAGCCAGGGGATCTTTCTGAAAACACCATATATTTT; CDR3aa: CAISEPGDLSENTIYF
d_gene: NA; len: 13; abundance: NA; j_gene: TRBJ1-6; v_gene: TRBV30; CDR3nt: TGTGCCTATGAATCAAGTCGAAATTCACCCCTCCACTTT; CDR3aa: CAYESSRNSPLHF
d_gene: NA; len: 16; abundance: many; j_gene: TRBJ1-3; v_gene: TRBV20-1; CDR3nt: TGCAGTGCTAGAGATCTTCTAGGGGGGGCTGGAAACACCATATATTTT; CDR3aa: CSARDLLGGAGNTIYF
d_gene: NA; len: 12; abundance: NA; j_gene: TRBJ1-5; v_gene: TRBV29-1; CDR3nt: TGCAGCGTTGAGGGGGTCGATCAGCCCCAGCATTTT; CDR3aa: CSVEGVDQPQHF
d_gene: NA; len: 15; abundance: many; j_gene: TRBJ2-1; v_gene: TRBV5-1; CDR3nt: TGCGCCAGCAGCCCGGCACCGGGGGGCTTTAATGAGCAGTTCTTC; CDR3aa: CASSPAPGGFNEQFF
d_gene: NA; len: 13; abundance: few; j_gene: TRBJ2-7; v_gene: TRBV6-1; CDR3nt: TGTGCCAGCACCGGCGCCAGTAACTACGAGCAGTACTTC; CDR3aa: CASTGASNYEQYF
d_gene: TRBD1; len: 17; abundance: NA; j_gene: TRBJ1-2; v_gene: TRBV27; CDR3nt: TGTGCCAGCAGTTACGGACAGGGGCCCTCCGTAGGGTATGGCTACACCTTC; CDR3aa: CASSYGQGPSVGYGYTF